The 18 T cell receptor beta chains presented below share a single source sample, sequenced in a study of identical twins. TCRdb recomputed calls from the 5' RACE reads with MiXCR, one row per CDR3 protein. The data show 450,000 or so distinct CDR3 sequences, approximately 15% seen once. The same data also contributed to another study, on yellow fever vaccine responses in identical twins.

Sequenced input: CD4+ T cells sorted from blood. All receptors come from a woman younger than 30 in good health.

This clonotype has a handful of counts. The gene calls are TRBV2 and TRBJ2-1; D perhaps matches TRBD2 (6 bases). CDR1 is SNHLY and CDR2 is FYNNEI in the germline V gene. This CDR3 is built from 13 residues. V lost 6 bases, J lost 5 bases, and 11 bases lay in between. CDR3: CASRGEEDNEQFF. CDR3 DNA sequence: TGTGCCAGCAGAGGGGAGGAGGACAATGAGCAGTTCTTC.

This clonotype appeared a few times. The V gene is TRBV6-2 or TRBV6-3, the J gene TRBJ2-2, with a tentative D call TRBD2 (6 bases). Per the germline V gene, CDR1 is MNHEY and CDR2 is SVGEGT. The V gene lost 6 bases and the J gene lost 5 bases, with 19 bases spanning the gap. The CDR3 extends over 16 amino acids. The CDR3 sequence: CASRGHSGERTGELFF. CDR3 nucleotide sequence: TGTGCCAGCAGGGGGCATTCGGGAGAGAGGACCGGGGAGCTGTTTTTT.

This clonotype was seen at least ten times. J is TRBJ1-1 and V is TRBV4-2; D is perhaps TRBD1 (5 bases). The germline V gene encodes CDR1 LGHNA and CDR2 YNFKEQ. The CDR3 sequence is 15 residues long. Deletions cut 0 bases from V and 5 bases from J, with 13 bases between. DNA for the CDR3: TGTGCCAGCAGCCAAGAGGGATTCAGGGTAACTGAAGCTTTCTTT. Translated: CASSQEGFRVTEAFF.

The V call is TRBV7-9, the J call TRBJ1-1, with D maybe TRBD1 (6 bases). CDR3 length equals 15 residues. Deletions cut 5 bases from V and 1 base from J, with 14 bases between. Germline assignment: CDR1 SEHNR and CDR2 FQNEAQ (reference sequence). CDR3 residues: CASSSRQVSNTEAFF. For the CDR3, the DNA is TGTGCCAGCAGCAGCCGACAGGTTTCGAACACTGAAGCTTTCTTT.

This clonotype was counted a few times. The chain links TRBV20-1 to TRBJ2-7, with D perhaps TRBD2 (6 bases). The CDR3 length is 14 residues. Per the germline V gene, CDR1 is DFQATT and CDR2 is SNEGSKA (reference sequence). V lost 4 bases and J lost 1, with 14 bases in between. In DNA, the CDR3 is TGCAGTGCTATAGTGGCTAGCGCGTCCTACGAGCAGTACTTC. It encodes CSAIVASASYEQYF.

J is TRBJ2-1 and V is TRBV5-1, with 7 nucleotides matching TRBD2. Germline-derived CDR1 and CDR2 are SGHRS and YFSETQ. The CDR3 length is 12 residues. The trim removed 3 bases at V and 10 bases at J, leaving 4 bases unmatched. Here the CDR3 reads CASSSRGREQFF. CDR3 DNA: TGCGCCAGCAGCTCGCGGGGGAGAGAGCAGTTCTTC.

The table lists this clonotype with a few counts. The chain employs TRBV7-2 and TRBJ2-5, with TRBD1 identical over 8 bases. J lost 4 bases, V lost 4 bases, and 8 bases had no gene match. Looked up from germline, CDR1 is SGHTA and CDR2 is FQGNSA. The CDR3 runs to 15 residues. In nucleotides, the CDR3 is TGTGCCAGCAGCTCAGCCAGGACAGGGAGAGAGACCCAGTACTTC. It translates to CASSSARTGRETQYF.

This clonotype was observed a few times. V is TRBV28 and J is TRBJ1-2; perhaps TRBD1 as D (5 bases). The CDR3 consists of 13 residues. Germline CDR1 reads MDHEN; CDR2 reads SYDVKM. Trimming removed 8 bases from V and 1 base from J, with 11 bases in between. CDR3 region: CASRQPVNYGYTF. CDR3 sequence (DNA): TGTGCCAGCCGACAGCCAGTTAACTATGGCTACACCTTC.

CDR3 sequence reads: CATSGDNISTGELFF. CDR3 nucleotide sequence: TGTGCCACCAGTGGTGACAACATTAGCACCGGGGAGCTGTTTTTT. The chain links TRBV24-1 to TRBJ2-2; D is uncertain. The germline V gene encodes CDR1 KGHDR and CDR2 SFDVKD. V was cut by 5 bases and J by 4 bases, with 13 bases left in between. This CDR3 is built from 15 residues.

This clonotype was seen many times. This chain joins TRBV12-3 or TRBV12-4 and TRBJ2-5; D may be TRBD2 (7 bases). The CDR3 runs to 16 residues. V was trimmed by 5 bases and J by 4 bases, leaving 20 bases between them. This CDR3 reads CASSPDLGGALETQYF. CDR3 nucleotide sequence: TGTGCCAGCAGTCCAGATTTGGGGGGGGCCTTAGAGACCCAGTACTTC.

The DNA of the CDR3 is TGCAGCGTCAGAACAAAAGAGACCCAGTACTTC. It encodes CSVRTKETQYF. The rearrangement joins TRBV29-1 to TRBJ2-5; D call uncertain. Germline CDR1 SQVTM, CDR2 ANQGSEA. V was trimmed by 6 bases and J by 3 bases, leaving 8 bases between them. This CDR3 has 11 amino acids. Drawing the rest from reference TRBV29-1 and TRBJ2-5, the complete variable domain is SAVISQKPSRDICQRGTSLTIQCQVDSQVTMMFWYRQQPGQSLTLIATANQGSEATYESGFVIDKFPISRPNLTFSTLTVSNMSPEDSSIYLCSVRTKETQYFGPGTRLLVL.

This clonotype turned up a few times. The J gene is TRBJ2-3, the V gene TRBV5-1; 8 bases are a match to TRBD1. With V trimmed by 0 bases and J by 2 bases, 2 bases remained unmatched. CDR3 length equals 15 residues. Germline CDR1 and CDR2: SGHRS and YFSETQ. The CDR3 DNA reads TGCGCCAGCAGCTTGGGGGACAGGAACACAGATACGCAGTATTTT. Its translation: CASSLGDRNTDTQYF.

This chain links TRBV5-1 with TRBJ1-6; the D gene is possibly TRBD1 (5 bases). CDR1 SGHRS and CDR2 YFSETQ come from the germline V gene. This CDR3 is 16 amino acids long. The V end was cut by 4 bases, the J end by 1 base, with 12 bases between. CDR3 sequence reads: CASSQGGGSYNSPLHF. In DNA form, the CDR3 reads TGCGCCAGCAGCCAAGGCGGGGGTTCCTATAATTCACCCCTCCACTTT.

The table lists this clonotype with a few counts. The chain has TRBV12-3 or TRBV12-4 and TRBJ2-1, with D possibly matching TRBD1 (5 bases). The ends were cut back, 8 bases at V and 7 bases at J, with 18 bases in the middle. The CDR3 runs 14 residues. The CDR3 nucleotides are TGTGCCAGCGGGAATTACAGGTATGGGAATGAGCAGTTCTTC. This translates into CASGNYRYGNEQFF.

This clonotype was detected ten times or more. The V and J genes are TRBV12-3 or TRBV12-4 and TRBJ2-2; no definite D call. V was pared by 6 bases and J by 7 bases, with 6 bases between. The CDR3 has 11 residues. The CDR3, as DNA: TGTGCCAGCAGCACACGCGGGGAGCTGTTTTTT. Translating it yields CASSTRGELFF.

This rearrangement joins TRBV28 to TRBJ1-5; 7 bases match TRBD1. Unmatched junction bases numbered 7, after V lost 7 bases and J lost 7 bases. CDR1 and CDR2 from the germline V gene are MDHEN and SYDVKM. CDR3 length equals 13 residues. CDR3 sequence reads: CASIGAGGQPQHF. The CDR3 DNA reads TGTGCCAGCATCGGGGCAGGGGGACAGCCCCAGCATTTT.

This clonotype was observed a few times. The J gene is TRBJ2-1, the V gene TRBV12-3 or TRBV12-4, with 7 bases aligning to TRBD2. J gave up 4 bases and V 6 bases, and 15 bases lay outside the gene matches. The CDR3 spans 17 residues. The CDR3 nucleotides read TGTGCCAGCAGAGATAGAAGAGCGGGGTCAACATACAATGAGCAGTTCTTC. Encoded protein: CASRDRRAGSTYNEQFF.

The chain combines TRBV28 with TRBJ2-5, with no clear D. Germline assignment: CDR1 MDHEN and CDR2 SYDVKM. CDR3 length: 14 amino acids. With 2 bases removed from V and 4 bases from J, the gap between germline ends came to 11 bases. In DNA, the CDR3 is TGTGCCAGCAGTTTAGGACGGAAGGGAGAGACCCAGTACTTC. As protein: CASSLGRKGETQYF.